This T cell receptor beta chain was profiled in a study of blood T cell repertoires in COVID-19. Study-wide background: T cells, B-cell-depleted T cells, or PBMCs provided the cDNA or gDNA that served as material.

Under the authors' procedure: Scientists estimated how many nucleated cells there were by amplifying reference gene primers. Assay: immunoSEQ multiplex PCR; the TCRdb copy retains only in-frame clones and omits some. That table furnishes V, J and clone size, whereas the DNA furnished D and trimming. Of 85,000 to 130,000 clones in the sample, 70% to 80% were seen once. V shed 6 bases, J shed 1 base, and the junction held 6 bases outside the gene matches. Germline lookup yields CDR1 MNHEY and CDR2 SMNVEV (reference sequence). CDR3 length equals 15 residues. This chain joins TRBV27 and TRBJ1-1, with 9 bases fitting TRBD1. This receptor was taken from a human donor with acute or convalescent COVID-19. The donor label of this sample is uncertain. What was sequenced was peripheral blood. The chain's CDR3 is CASRGQGRGNTEAFF. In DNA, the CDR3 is TGTGCCAGCAGGGGACAGGGAAGGGGGAACACTGAAGCTTTCTTT.